The 18 T cell receptor beta chains reported below all come from one sample, sequenced in a study of blood T cell repertoires in COVID-19. This table comes from immunoSEQ multiplex PCR, and its TCRdb copy is limited to in-frame clones, with some not included. The sample has about 62,000 clones, approximately 90% seen once. The sequencing input was peripheral blood. These receptors originate from a woman aged 60-70 years with COVID-19, enrolled during active disease.

The J gene is TRBJ1-4, the V gene TRBV5-6; D is unresolved. This CDR3 is built from 14 residues. Germline assignment: CDR1 SGHDT and CDR2 YYEEEE. V gave up 0 bases and J gave up 3 bases, with 6 bases separating them. This CDR3 reads CASSLGQANEKLFF. CDR3 coding DNA: TGTGCCAGCAGCTTGGGTCAGGCTAATGAAAAACTGTTTTTT.

The rearrangement uses TRBV30 and TRBJ1-5, with unresolved D. V lost 0 bases and J lost 6, with 15 bases in between. Looked up from germline, CDR1 is GTSNPN and CDR2 is SVGIG (reference sequence). The CDR3 loop spans 15 amino acids. The CDR3 bases are TGTGCCTGGAGTGTATACGAGAATGGGCGTCAGCCCCAGCATTTT. Its protein product is CAWSVYENGRQPQHF.

The chain employs TRBV24-1 and TRBJ1-4, with unresolved D. The CDR3 sequence is 15 residues long. Germline values: CDR1 KGHDR, CDR2 SFDVKD. Trimming left V 4 bases short and J 8 bases short, with 16 bases between. For the CDR3, the DNA is TGTGCCACCAGTGAGTCCGGGAAAGGAAGCGAAAAACTGTTTTTT. As protein: CATSESGKGSEKLFF.

The V gene is TRBV6-5, the J gene TRBJ2-7; 8 nucleotides line up with TRBD1. The CDR3 spans 13 residues. J lost 6 bases, V lost 4 bases, and 5 bases had no gene match. Germline CDR1 MNHEY, CDR2 SVGAGI. CDR3 residues: CASSFLDRVEQYF. In nucleotides, the CDR3 is TGTGCCAGCAGTTTTCTGGACAGGGTCGAGCAGTACTTC.

V is TRBV27 and J is TRBJ1-4; D perhaps matches TRBD1 (5 bases). The CDR3 loop spans 16 amino acids. Germline CDR1 MNHEY, CDR2 SMNVEV (reference sequence). V lost 3 bases, J lost 4 bases, and 15 bases lay in between. CDR3 in amino acids: CASSFIGGILNEKLFF. The CDR3 bases are TGTGCCAGCAGTTTTATCGGGGGAATACTTAATGAAAAACTGTTTTTT.

The gene calls are TRBV25-1 and TRBJ1-6; possibly TRBD1 for D (5 bases). V dropped 2 bases and J dropped 5 bases, with 19 bases sitting between them. The CDR3 loop spans 18 amino acids. Germline CDR1 is MGHDK and CDR2 is SYGVNS. CDR3 region: CASSELGLLSSDNSPLHF. The DNA of the CDR3 is TGTGCCAGCAGTGAACTGGGGCTTTTGAGCTCTGATAATTCACCCCTCCACTTT.

This chain links TRBV4-3 with TRBJ1-2, with TRBD1 matching over 7 bases. V trimming: 3 bases; J trimming: 6 bases; junction bases outside the gene matches: 13. Germline CDR1 LGHNA, CDR2 YSLEER. The CDR3 runs to 16 residues. As DNA, the CDR3 is TGCGCCAGCAGCCAGGTAGAGGGGGCGCGAACGGATGGCTACACCTTC. It is translated as CASSQVEGARTDGYTF.

Written as DNA, the CDR3 is TGTGCCTGGAGTCCGGACAGGGTCTACGAGCAGTACTTC. It specifies CAWSPDRVYEQYF. This sequence joins TRBV30 and TRBJ2-7, with 8 bases aligning to TRBD1. Germline trimming cut 2 bases from V and 3 bases from J; bases unmatched to any gene: 3. There are 13 residues in the CDR3. CDR1 is GTSNPN and CDR2 is SVGIG in the germline V gene (reference sequence).

The gene calls are TRBV5-1 and TRBJ1-4, with D maybe TRBD1 (5 bases). V was pared by 4 bases and J by 0 bases, with 25 bases between. The CDR3 is 20 amino acids. The germline CDR1 and CDR2 sequences are SGHRS and YFSETQ. As DNA, the CDR3 is TGCGCCAGCAGCCGACAGACCGGCGGGGTATCATCAGCAACTAATGAAAAACTGTTTTTT. Amino acids: CASSRQTGGVSSATNEKLFF.

This clone was counted a single time. The V call is TRBV27, the J call TRBJ1-5; D ambiguous. V was pared by 2 bases and J by 5 bases, with 7 bases between. Germline-derived CDR1 and CDR2 are MNHEY and SMNVEV (reference sequence). The CDR3 contains 13 residues. CDR3 coding DNA: TGTGCCAGCAGTTTAGAACCGGATCAGCCCCAGCATTTT. Amino acid sequence: CASSLEPDQPQHF.

CDR3 region: CASTLAGGYEQYF. The CDR3 DNA reads as TGTGCCAGCACACTAGCGGGAGGTTACGAGCAGTACTTC. The J gene is TRBJ2-7, the V gene TRBV7-9, with 12 positions matching TRBD2. The CDR3 contains 13 residues. CDR1 and CDR2 (germline): SEHNR, FQNEAQ (reference sequence). V dropped 7 bases and J dropped 4; count of bases not matched to a gene: 2.

The rearrangement links TRBV6-1 to TRBJ2-4; D perhaps matches TRBD1 (6 bases). Between the trimmed V and J ends, which lost 1 base and 0 bases, there was a span of 13 bases. The length of the CDR3 is 17 residues. CDR1 is MNHNS, CDR2 SASEGT, per germline. The CDR3 protein is CASSEVPAGVAKNIQYF. The CDR3 DNA follows: TGTGCCAGCAGTGAAGTACCCGCAGGGGTAGCCAAAAACATTCAGTACTTC.

The CDR3, as DNA: TGTGCCAGCAGTGAAGCGTTAGGGGTCGGCTATGGCTACACCTTC. Its translation is CASSEALGVGYGYTF. The chain employs TRBV6-1 and TRBJ1-2; the D gene is possibly TRBD1 (5 bases). Looked up from germline, CDR1 is MNHNS and CDR2 is SASEGT. V lost 0 bases and J 4 bases, leaving 12 bases between the germline ends. The CDR3 has 15 residues.

CDR3 nucleotide sequence: TGTGCCAGCAGCTTATCCGCGCGGACAGTCCAAGAGACCCAGTACTTC. This translates into CASSLSARTVQETQYF. The chain recombines TRBV7-3 with TRBJ2-5; tentative D call: TRBD1 (6 bases). Trimming removed 2 bases from V and 1 base from J, with 14 bases in between. This CDR3 has 16 residues. Germline-derived CDR1 and CDR2 are SGHTA and FQGTGA. Full variable domain (rest looked up from reference TRBV7-3 and TRBJ2-5): GAGVSQTPSNKVTEKGKYVELRCDPISGHTALYWYRQSLGQGPEFLIYFQGTGAADDSGLPNDRFFAVRPEGSVSTLKIQRTERGDSAVYLCASSLSARTVQETQYFGPGTRLLVL.

The rearrangement joins TRBV11-2 to TRBJ2-7; D gene ambiguous. V lost 6 bases and J lost 0, with 9 bases in between. The CDR3 is made up of 13 amino acids. The V gene's germline CDR1 is SGHAT and CDR2 FQNNGV. CDR3 sequence reads: CASRKSSSYEQYF. CDR3 sequence (DNA): TGTGCCAGCAGGAAATCTAGCTCCTACGAGCAGTACTTC.

The gene calls are TRBV4-1 and TRBJ1-2; no clear D. The V gene lost 1 base and the J gene lost 1 base, with 10 bases spanning the gap. The CDR3 covers 15 residues. The germline V gene encodes CDR1 MGHRA and CDR2 YSYEKL. CDR3 protein: CASSQGSGFNYGYTF. The DNA for the CDR3 is TGCGCCAGCAGCCAAGGGTCAGGATTTAACTATGGCTACACCTTC.

The chain joins TRBV7-9 to TRBJ2-7; 8 positions agree with TRBD2. V lost 11 bases and J lost 3; bases outside the gene matches: 6. This CDR3 is 12 amino acids long. CDR1 and CDR2 (germline): SEHNR, FQNEAQ (reference sequence). The chain's CDR3 is CAGASGYYEQYF. The CDR3, as DNA: TGTGCCGGGGCTAGCGGGTACTACGAGCAGTACTTC.

This chain joins TRBV25-1 and TRBJ1-4, with a tentative D call TRBD1 (5 bases). CDR1 is MGHDK and CDR2 is SYGVNS in the germline V gene. V was shortened by 6 bases and J by 4 bases, with 12 bases between the two germline ends. This CDR3 contains 14 residues. The CDR3 region is CASRRPGGNEKLFF. CDR3 in DNA: TGTGCCAGCAGACGTCCCGGGGGTAATGAAAAACTGTTTTTT.